The 18 T cell receptor beta chains presented below share a single source sample, sequenced in a study of blood T cells in healthy people across ages. A J-beta primer mix and a sample-barcoded 5' primer were used in a second PCR of roughly 7 to 12 cycles. One entry per CDR3 protein, called by TCRdb with MiXCR from the 5' RACE reads. The sample includes some 1 million distinct CDR3 sequences, under 45% of them seen just once. The sample taken for sequencing was blood. The receptors come from a woman aged 55-69 years in good health.

V gene TRBV5-1 combines with J gene TRBJ1-2, with 7 bases that match TRBD1. The CDR3 sequence is 14 residues long. Germline lookup yields CDR1 SGHRS and CDR2 YFSETQ. V gave up 4 bases and J gave up 5 bases; unmatched junction bases: 8. The CDR3, as DNA: TGCGCCAGCAGCCCGCTGGGACAGACATATGGCTACACCTTC. Translation: CASSPLGQTYGYTF.

The V call is TRBV20-1, the J call TRBJ2-7; TRBD2 aligns across 15 bases. In germline, CDR1 is DFQATT, CDR2 SNEGSKA (reference sequence). The J segment lost 1 base and the V segment lost 0 bases, leaving 10 bases of the junction unmatched. The CDR3 runs 19 residues. CDR3 nucleotide sequence: TGCAGTGCTAGAGATACGGGACTAGCGGGAGGTTCGAAGTCCTACGAGCAGTACTTC. Residues: CSARDTGLAGGSKSYEQYF.

The rearrangement uses TRBV11-2 and TRBJ1-2; 7 bases agree with TRBD1. This CDR3 region has 14 residues. CDR1 is SGHAT and CDR2 is FQNNGV in the germline V gene. V shed 6 bases and J 8 bases; nucleotides not matched to a gene: 12. The CDR3 protein is CASSVDTGAGGYTF. In nucleotides, the CDR3 is TGTGCCAGCAGTGTCGACACAGGGGCGGGGGGCTACACCTTC.

This clonotype was detected a few times. The chain is built from TRBV27 and TRBJ2-1; TRBD1 matches 7 bases. Germline V CDR1 and CDR2: MNHEY, SMNVEV (reference sequence). This CDR3 has 13 amino acids. J lost 5 bases, V lost 7 bases, and 5 bases had no gene match. In DNA, the CDR3 is TGTGCCAGCACGGGACAGCACAACAATGAGCAGTTCTTC. This sequence encodes CASTGQHNNEQFF.

The chain has TRBV3-1 and TRBJ1-4, with no clear D. This CDR3 region has 18 residues. V was shortened by 1 base and J by 4 bases, with 19 bases between the two germline ends. CDR1 LGHDT and CDR2 YNNKEL come from the germline V gene (reference sequence). CDR3 coding DNA: TGTGCCAGCAGCCAAGGGGGAGGGCCCAAGCAAAGTAATGAAAAACTGTTTTTT. Translated: CASSQGGGPKQSNEKLFF.

J is TRBJ2-1 and V is TRBV2; 10 bases fit TRBD2. Per germline, CDR1 SNHLY and CDR2 FYNNEI. V lost 7 bases to trimming and J lost 6 bases; unmatched junction nucleotides: 3. This CDR3 has 13 residues. The CDR3 DNA is TGTGCCAGCATGGCTAGCGGGAGCAATGAGCAGTTCTTC. Protein sequence: CASMASGSNEQFF.

CDR3 sequence reads: CSARGRGGSSYEQYF. The CDR3 DNA reads as TGCAGTGCTAGAGGGCGGGGGGGGAGCTCCTACGAGCAGTACTTC. The V and J genes are TRBV20-1 and TRBJ2-7; 9 bases map to TRBD2. V lost 1 base, J lost 0 bases, and 4 bases stayed unmatched. Per germline, CDR1 DFQATT and CDR2 SNEGSKA (reference sequence). The CDR3 covers 15 residues.

The rearrangement uses TRBV7-8 and TRBJ2-5, with 10 bases lining up with TRBD1. CDR1 and CDR2 (germline): SGHVS, FQNEAQ. J was trimmed by 5 bases and V by 7 bases; bases with no gene match: 13. The CDR3 sequence is 16 residues long. CDR3 in amino acids: CASIQHPGQGTETQYF. CDR3 nucleotides: TGTGCCAGCATACAACACCCGGGACAGGGGACTGAGACCCAGTACTTC.

The chain carries TRBV5-1 and TRBJ2-5; 8 bases match TRBD1. This CDR3 has 15 residues. Losses at the gene ends were 5 bases for V and 5 bases for J; bases not matched to a gene: 11. In germline, CDR1 is SGHRS, CDR2 YFSETQ. CDR3 nucleotide sequence: TGCGCCAGCAGAATCTCAGGGGGCGCCGGCGAGACCCAGTACTTC. Amino acids: CASRISGGAGETQYF.

The V gene is TRBV20-1, the J gene TRBJ2-3; perhaps D is TRBD1 or TRBD2 (5 bases each). Germline V gene data show CDR1 as DFQATT and CDR2 as SNEGSKA (reference sequence). V was clipped by 4 bases and J by 4 bases, with 15 bases between them. This CDR3 is 14 amino acids long. CDR3 DNA sequence: TGCAGTGCTATCCTTGGGGGAGAAGCAGATACGCAGTATTTT. It codes for CSAILGGEADTQYF.

The chain is built from TRBV5-1 and TRBJ2-7; TRBD2 might be the D (6 bases). Germline V gives CDR1 SGHRS, CDR2 YFSETQ. Trimming removed 3 bases from V and 0 bases from J, with 10 bases in between. This CDR3 comprises 14 residues. The CDR3 coding sequence is TGCGCCAGCAGCTGGGACTTTAACTCCTACGAGCAGTACTTC. Translating gives CASSWDFNSYEQYF.

The chain couples TRBV5-6 to TRBJ2-3, with a tentative D call TRBD2 (6 bases). Trimming removed 4 bases from V and 8 bases from J, with 14 bases in between. The CDR3 loop spans 13 amino acids. Germline CDR1 and CDR2: SGHDT and YYEEEE. CDR3 DNA sequence: TGTGCCAGCAGCCTGCCGGGAGACAGTACGCAGTATTTT. Translation gives CASSLPGDSTQYF. Together with reference TRBV5-6 and TRBJ2-3, the CDR3 gives the full variable domain: DAGVTQSPTHLIKTRGQQVTLRCSPKSGHDTVSWYQQALGQGPQFIFQYYEEEERQRGNFPDRFSGHQFPNYSSELNVNALLLGDSALYLCASSLPGDSTQYFGPGTRLTVL.

This clonotype occurred a few times. The CDR3 region is CASSFGTGLVLEQYF. The CDR3 DNA is TGTGCCAGCAGCTTCGGGACAGGGCTCGTTCTCGAGCAGTACTTC. V and J are TRBV11-1 and TRBJ2-7; 9 bases match TRBD1. Germline V lookup: CDR1 SGHAT, CDR2 FQDESV (reference sequence). The V gene end was trimmed by 3 bases and the J gene end by 6 bases; junction bases not matched to a gene: 9. The CDR3 sequence is 15 residues long.

This clonotype was detected only a few times. The gene calls are TRBV6-5 and TRBJ1-4, with D possibly being TRBD1 (6 bases). V shed 5 bases and J shed 5 bases, with 15 bases lying between them. Germline V CDR1 and CDR2: MNHEY, SVGAGI. This CDR3 region has 15 residues. CDR3 loop: CASSTAQGFNEKLFF. The CDR3 region has the DNA TGTGCCAGCAGTACCGCACAGGGATTCAATGAAAAACTGTTTTTT.

This clonotype has more than one count but fewer than ten. V and J are TRBV27 and TRBJ2-1; no definite D call. Germline-derived CDR1 and CDR2 are MNHEY and SMNVEV (reference sequence). With 3 bases removed from V and 3 bases from J, the gap between germline ends came to 12 bases. The CDR3 consists of 15 residues. For the CDR3, the DNA is TGTGCCAGCAGTTTTGGAAGGTCGGTCTACAATGAGCAGTTCTTC. Translating it yields CASSFGRSVYNEQFF.

This sequence joins TRBV5-1 and TRBJ2-7; TRBD2 agrees at 11 bases. The DNA end is a closer match to TRBJ2-5, so the J assignment may be wrong. The CDR3 is 16 residues long. CDR1 and CDR2 (germline): SGHRS, YFSETQ. The CDR3 is CASSLVTSGIGETQYF. CDR3 nucleotides: TGCGCCAGCAGCTTGGTGACTAGCGGGATCGGAGAGACCCAGTACTTC.

The chain employs TRBV28 and TRBJ2-4; 13 bases map to TRBD2. The assigned J gene may be wrong: the sequence end matches TRBJ2-7 better. The CDR3 runs to 17 residues. Germline CDR1 is MDHEN and CDR2 is SYDVKM. This CDR3 reads CASSLGTSGKVNYEQYF. CDR3 bases: TGTGCCAGCAGTTTAGGGACTAGCGGGAAGGTAAATTACGAGCAGTACTTC.

The J gene is TRBJ1-2, the V gene TRBV7-9; 11 bases are shared with TRBD1. Germline values: CDR1 SEHNR, CDR2 FQNEAQ (reference sequence). The CDR3 has 15 residues. The ends lost 5 bases at V and 3 bases at J; junction bases unmatched: 5. The CDR3: CASSAWTGGDYGYTF. As DNA, the CDR3 is TGTGCCAGCAGCGCCTGGACAGGGGGCGACTATGGCTACACCTTC.